This T cell receptor (beta chain) was observed in a study of identical twins. This clonotype was observed a handful of times. Its antigen remains unidentified. Study-level findings and limits: Recombination models fit unrelated individuals' TCR alpha sharing but underestimated twins'.

TCRdb processed the 5' RACE reads anew with MiXCR; each CDR3 protein has one entry. The data contain 650,000 to 800,000 distinct CDR3 sequences, around 8.6% of them singletons. Trimming left V 0 bases short and J 6 bases short, with 6 bases between. CDR3 length: 13 amino acids. CDR1 and CDR2 from the germline V gene are SGHRS and YFSETQ. This same sample was also part of a study on yellow fever vaccine responses in identical twins.

This TCR was sampled from a woman aged 18-29 years in good health. Sequencing was carried out using PBMCs. The chain joins TRBV5-1 to TRBJ2-2; D is ambiguous. CDR3 in amino acids: CASSLVLSGELFF. CDR3 coding DNA: TGCGCCAGCAGCTTGGTATTGTCCGGGGAGCTGTTTTTT.